One sample yielded the 14 T cell receptor beta chains listed below, sequenced in a study of shared clonotypes between healthy human individuals. Clones were read by immunoSEQ multiplex PCR, and TCRdb kept only the in-frame ones, dropping some. Here the sample spans about 110,000 clones, 68% being singletons. The material sequenced was memory CD8+ T cells sorted from blood. Specified subset: CD45RO+ cells pooled with CCR7-negative TemRA cells. The origin of the receptors is a woman aged 30 to 39 in good health.

This clone was picked up a small number of times. V usage is TRBV7-9 and J usage is TRBJ2-7, with D perhaps TRBD2 (5 bases). V dropped 1 base and J dropped 3 bases, with 10 bases sitting between them. The CDR3 consists of 14 residues. CDR1 and CDR2 from the germline V gene are SEHNR and FQNEAQ (reference sequence). The chain's CDR3 is CASSLGARDYEQYF. The CDR3 DNA reads as TGTGCCAGCAGCTTAGGGGCGAGGGACTACGAGCAGTACTTC. The full variable domain, its missing parts supplied by reference TRBV7-9 and TRBJ2-7, is DTGVSQNPRHKITKRGQNVTFRCDPISEHNRLYWYRQTLGQGPEFLTYFQNEAQLEKSRLLSDRFSAERPKGSFSTLEIQRTEQGDSAMYLCASSLGARDYEQYFGPGTRLTVT.

This chain uses TRBV6-5 with TRBJ2-7; TRBD2 agrees at 9 bases. The germline gives CDR1 MNHEY, CDR2 SVGAGI. V was pared by 6 bases and J by 1 base, with 7 bases of the junction left unmatched. CDR3 length equals 15 residues. The CDR3 DNA sequence: TGTGCCAGCAGGGGGTGGACTAGCGCGTCCTACGAGCAGTACTTC. Translation: CASRGWTSASYEQYF.

The chain combines TRBV23-1 with TRBJ1-5; D is possibly TRBD1 (5 bases). TRBV23-1 is filed as an ORF, its function uncertain. The V and J ends lost 4 bases and 4 bases respectively, with 11 bases between them. The CDR3 spans 14 residues. The CDR3 is CASSLLRQNQPQHF. The CDR3 DNA reads as TGCGCCAGCAGTCTCCTACGACAGAATCAGCCCCAGCATTTT.

The chain recombines TRBV6-6 with TRBJ1-4, with TRBD1 matching over 8 bases. CDR3 length equals 14 residues. The ends lost 4 bases at V and 8 bases at J; junction bases unmatched: 6. Germline V lookup: CDR1 MNHNY, CDR2 SVGAGI (reference sequence). DNA of the CDR3: TGTGCCAGCAGTTTTCTATGGACAGGGGAAAAACTGTTTTTT. This translates into CASSFLWTGEKLFF.

The CDR3 sequence: CATRPSGDTGELFF. The CDR3 bases are TGTGCCACCAGGCCCTCAGGGGACACCGGGGAGCTGTTTTTT. The chain links TRBV15 to TRBJ2-2; maybe TRBD1 (6 bases). Per the germline V gene, CDR1 is LNHNV and CDR2 is YYDKDF (reference sequence). Trimming shortened V by 6 bases and J by 3 bases, and 11 bases separated the two germline ends. The CDR3 runs to 14 residues.

Only one count was recorded for this clone. The chain carries TRBV9 and TRBJ2-1, with TRBD2 as a possible D gene (6 bases). Germline V gene data show CDR1 as SGDLS and CDR2 as YYNGEE. This CDR3 spans 15 amino acids. Trimming took 4 bases from V and 4 from J, leaving 15 bases between them. For the CDR3, the DNA is TGTGCCAGCAGCATGGAGGGTGATGGATACAATGAGCAGTTCTTC. Amino acid sequence: CASSMEGDGYNEQFF.

The V and J genes are TRBV7-2 and TRBJ2-7; TRBD2 matches at 10 bases. CDR3 length: 18 amino acids. Germline-derived CDR1 and CDR2 are SGHTA and FQGNSA. The V gene end was trimmed by 1 base and the J gene end by 5 bases; junction bases not matched to a gene: 14. The CDR3 DNA reads as TGTGCCAGCAGCTTAGGGGTGGATCCGGGACTAGCGACCCACGAGCAGTACTTC. Protein sequence: CASSLGVDPGLATHEQYF. The variable domain in full, completed from reference TRBV7-2 and TRBJ2-7, reads GAGVSQSPSNKVTEKGKDVELRCDPISGHTALYWYRQSLGQGLEFLIYFQGNSAPDKSGLPSDRFSAERTGGSVSTLTIQRTQQEDSAVYLCASSLGVDPGLATHEQYFGPGTRLTVT.

The chain joins TRBV29-1 to TRBJ1-1; D is ambiguous. There are 13 residues in the CDR3. The V gene's germline CDR1 is SQVTM and CDR2 ANQGSEA. Trimming took 6 bases from V and 4 from J, leaving 15 bases between them. The chain's CDR3 is CSVAPGEGTEAFF. In DNA, the CDR3 is TGCAGCGTGGCGCCGGGTGAGGGCACTGAAGCTTTCTTT.

The chain employs TRBV7-6 and TRBJ2-1; 9 bases map to TRBD2. The CDR3 consists of 15 residues. Germline CDR1 SGHVS, CDR2 FNYEAQ. Unmatched junction bases numbered 9, after V lost 5 bases and J lost 7 bases. CDR3 sequence reads: CASSPAGGLVNEQFF. CDR3 bases: TGTGCCAGCAGCCCCGCGGGGGGGTTAGTTAATGAGCAGTTCTTC. The full variable domain, completed using reference TRBV7-6 and TRBJ2-1, is GAGVSQSPRYKVTKRGQDVALRCDPISGHVSLYWYRQALGQGPEFLTYFNYEAQQDKSGLPNDRFSAERPEGSISTLTIQRTEQRDSAMYRCASSPAGGLVNEQFFGPGTRLTVL.

The rearrangement uses TRBV2 and TRBJ2-7; 11 positions agree with TRBD2. The CDR3 length is 16 residues. Per germline, CDR1 SNHLY and CDR2 FYNNEI. The ends lost 1 base at V and 2 bases at J; junction bases unmatched: 4. The CDR3: CASSEEGLAATYEQYF. The DNA of the CDR3 is TGTGCCAGCAGTGAAGAGGGACTAGCGGCAACCTACGAGCAGTACTTC.

This chain uses TRBV6-1 with TRBJ2-2; D call uncertain. This CDR3 contains 16 residues. The germline V and J ends were trimmed by 1 base and 2 bases, with 11 bases remaining between them. Germline lookup yields CDR1 MNHNS and CDR2 SASEGT. The CDR3 bases are TGTGCCAGCAGTGAAGAACAGAGGCCTAACACCGGGGAGCTGTTTTTT. Translation gives CASSEEQRPNTGELFF.

The chain carries TRBV7-9 and TRBJ2-7, with D unresolved. The CDR3 extends over 14 amino acids. CDR1 and CDR2 (germline): SEHNR, FQNEAQ (reference sequence). Trimming cost V 5 bases and J 5 bases, with 16 bases left between them. The CDR3 loop is CASSRTGRRHEQYF. For the CDR3, the DNA is TGTGCCAGCAGCCGAACCGGACGTCGACACGAGCAGTACTTC.

V usage is TRBV2 and J usage is TRBJ2-5; 8 nucleotides agree with TRBD1. The J call may be faulty, since TRBJ2-7 better matches the DNA end. Germline CDR1 is SNHLY and CDR2 is FYNNEI. This CDR3 comprises 16 residues. The CDR3 spells CASTPTGDPSSYEQYF. The CDR3 nucleotides read TGTGCCAGCACCCCGACAGGGGACCCAAGCTCCTACGAGCAGTACTTC.

The chain employs TRBV19 and TRBJ2-7, with 8 bases aligning to TRBD1. V lost 4 bases and J lost 4; bases outside the gene matches: 3. Germline-derived CDR1 and CDR2 are LNHDA and SQIVND (reference sequence). The CDR3 has 13 amino acids. CDR3 protein: CASSTGTGYEQYF. CDR3 nucleotide sequence: TGTGCCAGTAGTACCGGGACAGGATACGAGCAGTACTTC.